One sample yielded the 6 T cell receptor beta chains listed below, sequenced in a study of blood T cell repertoires in COVID-19. Produced via immunoSEQ multiplex PCR; TCRdb's table is partial and in-frame only. The sample carries about 300,000 clones, approximately 89% recorded once. Sequencing used peripheral blood. The receptors shown here come from a young woman with COVID-19, enrolled during active disease.

V is TRBV5-5 and J is TRBJ2-7; a possible D gene is TRBD2 (6 bases). This CDR3 has 14 amino acids. The V gene lost 1 base and the J gene lost 5 bases, with 13 bases spanning the gap. Germline-derived CDR1 and CDR2 are SGHKS and YYEKEE (reference sequence). The CDR3 loop reads CASSLIGGGNEQYF. The CDR3 region has the DNA TGTGCCAGCAGCTTGATTGGAGGCGGGAACGAGCAGTACTTC. The full variable domain, with the rest looked up from reference TRBV5-5 and TRBJ2-7, is DAGVTQSPTHLIKTRGQQVTLRCSPISGHKSVSWYQQVLGQGPQFIFQYYEKEERGRGNFPDRFSARQFPNYSSELNVNALLLGDSALYLCASSLIGGGNEQYFGPGTRLTVT.

The chain has TRBV6-5 and TRBJ1-2; 9 bases line up with TRBD1. V shed 5 bases and J 5 bases; nucleotides not matched to a gene: 6. There are 14 residues in the CDR3. Germline V gives CDR1 MNHEY, CDR2 SVGAGI. The CDR3 region is CASSRVGQGYGYTF. DNA of the CDR3: TGTGCCAGCAGTAGGGTCGGACAGGGGTATGGCTACACCTTC.

The chain is built from TRBV18 and TRBJ2-1; 12 bases map to TRBD2. The CDR3 has 15 amino acids. Germline CDR1 and CDR2: KGHSH and LQKENI. With V trimmed by 2 bases and J by 7 bases, 3 bases remained unmatched. The CDR3 reads CASSPRTSGTNEQFF. DNA for the CDR3: TGTGCCAGCTCACCAAGGACTAGCGGGACGAATGAGCAGTTCTTC. Together with reference TRBV18 and TRBJ2-1, the CDR3 gives the full variable domain: NAGVMQNPRHLVRRRGQEARLRCSPMKGHSHVYWYRQLPEEGLKFMVYLQKENIIDESGMPKERFSAEFPKEGPSILRIQQVVRGDSAAYFCASSPRTSGTNEQFFGPGTRLTVL.

V gene TRBV7-2 combines with J gene TRBJ1-2; TRBD1 agrees at 7 bases. Germline CDR1 SGHTA, CDR2 FQGNSA. The CDR3 totals 17 residues. With 5 bases clipped from V and 2 bases from J, the junction kept 14 bases outside the gene matches. CDR3 protein: CASSGGSEGAENYGYTF. CDR3 DNA sequence: TGTGCCAGCAGCGGAGGCTCGGAGGGGGCGGAAAACTATGGCTACACCTTC.

J is TRBJ2-1 and V is TRBV2; 9 bases agree with TRBD2. The length of the CDR3 is 14 residues. Per germline, CDR1 SNHLY and CDR2 FYNNEI. Unmatched junction bases numbered 6, after V lost 3 bases and J lost 9 bases. CDR3 nucleotides: TGTGCCAGCAGTGATCAGCGGGAGGTTAGTGAGCAGTTCTTC. This translates into CASSDQREVSEQFF.

The chain links TRBV19 to TRBJ1-3; no firm D call. This CDR3 contains 14 residues. V gave up 9 bases and J gave up 5 bases, with 17 bases separating them. The germline V gene encodes CDR1 LNHDA and CDR2 SQIVND (reference sequence). CDR3 nucleotides: TGTGCCAGCAGAACCCCTGGACTGAGAAACACCATATATTTT. This codes for CASRTPGLRNTIYF.